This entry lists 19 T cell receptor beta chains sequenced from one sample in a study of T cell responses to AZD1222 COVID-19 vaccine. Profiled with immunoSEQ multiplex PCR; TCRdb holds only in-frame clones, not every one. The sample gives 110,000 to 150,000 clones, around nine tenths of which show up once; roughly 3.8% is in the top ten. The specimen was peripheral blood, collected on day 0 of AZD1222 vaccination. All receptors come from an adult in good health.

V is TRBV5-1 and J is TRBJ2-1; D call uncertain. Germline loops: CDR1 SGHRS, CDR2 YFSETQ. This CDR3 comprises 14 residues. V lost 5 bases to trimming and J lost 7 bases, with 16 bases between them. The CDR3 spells CASSSGAVFNEQFF. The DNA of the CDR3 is TGCGCCAGCAGTTCAGGAGCCGTGTTTAATGAGCAGTTCTTC.

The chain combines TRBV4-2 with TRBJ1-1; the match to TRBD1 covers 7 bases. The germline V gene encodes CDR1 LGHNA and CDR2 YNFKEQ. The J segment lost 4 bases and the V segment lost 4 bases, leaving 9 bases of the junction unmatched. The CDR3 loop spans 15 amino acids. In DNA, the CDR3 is TGTGCCAGCAGCCCTGGGGGGGGACAGATCACTGAAGCTTTCTTT. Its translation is CASSPGGGQITEAFF.

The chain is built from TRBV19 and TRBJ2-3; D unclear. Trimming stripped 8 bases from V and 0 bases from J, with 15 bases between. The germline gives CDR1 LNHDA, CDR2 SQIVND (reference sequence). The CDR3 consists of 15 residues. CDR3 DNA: TGTGCCAGTCGAACCCACCCCTCTAGCACAGATACGCAGTATTTT. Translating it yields CASRTHPSSTDTQYF.

As DNA, the CDR3 is TGTGCCAGCAGCCAGAGACTAGCGGAGCAAGAGACCCAGTACTTC. This translates into CASSQRLAEQETQYF. The J gene is TRBJ2-5, the V gene TRBV11-2, with TRBD2 matching over 9 bases. The CDR3 consists of 15 residues. Losses at the gene ends were 5 bases for V and 2 bases for J; bases not matched to a gene: 6. Germline values: CDR1 SGHAT, CDR2 FQNNGV.

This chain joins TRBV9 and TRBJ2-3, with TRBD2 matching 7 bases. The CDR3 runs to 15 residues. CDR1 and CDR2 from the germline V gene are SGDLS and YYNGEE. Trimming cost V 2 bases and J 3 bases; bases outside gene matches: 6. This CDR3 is CASSVRAGETDTQYF. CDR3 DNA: TGTGCCAGCAGCGTCCGGGCGGGAGAAACAGATACGCAGTATTTT.

The CDR3 DNA reads as TGTGCCAGCACCCTCTCCGGGGGCACAGATACGCAGTATTTT. This codes for CASTLSGGTDTQYF. The chain has TRBV9 and TRBJ2-3; D perhaps matches TRBD2 (5 bases). In germline, CDR1 is SGDLS, CDR2 YYNGEE. V was shortened by 6 bases and J by 1 base, with 12 bases between the two germline ends. This CDR3 spans 14 amino acids. The variable domain in full, completed from reference TRBV9 and TRBJ2-3, reads DSGVTQTPKHLITATGQRVTLRCSPRSGDLSVYWYQQSLDQGLQFLIQYYNGEERAKGNILERFSAQQFPDLHSELNLSSLELGDSALYFCASTLSGGTDTQYFGPGTRLTVL.

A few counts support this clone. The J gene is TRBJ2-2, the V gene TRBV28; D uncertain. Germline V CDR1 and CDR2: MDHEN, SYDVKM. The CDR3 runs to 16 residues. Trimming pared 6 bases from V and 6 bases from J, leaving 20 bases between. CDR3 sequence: CASRIPGQARPGELFF. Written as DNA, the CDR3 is TGTGCCAGCAGAATACCGGGCCAAGCTCGTCCCGGGGAGCTGTTTTTT.

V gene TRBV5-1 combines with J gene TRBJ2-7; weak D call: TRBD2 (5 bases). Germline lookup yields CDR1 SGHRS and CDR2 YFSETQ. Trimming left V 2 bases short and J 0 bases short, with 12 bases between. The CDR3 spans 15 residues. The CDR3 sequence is CASSFGVQSSYEQYF. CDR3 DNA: TGCGCCAGCAGCTTCGGGGTCCAGAGCTCCTACGAGCAGTACTTC.

The CDR3 coding sequence is TGTGCTAGTGGGCCGGCCCGACTCTGCAATCAGCCCCAGCATTTT. Translation: CASGPARLCNQPQHF. The chain uses TRBV12-5 and TRBJ1-5; D call uncertain. Germline CDR1 and CDR2: LGHNT and FRNRAP. The CDR3 has 15 residues. Trimming shortened V by 6 bases and J by 2 bases, and 14 bases separated the two germline ends.

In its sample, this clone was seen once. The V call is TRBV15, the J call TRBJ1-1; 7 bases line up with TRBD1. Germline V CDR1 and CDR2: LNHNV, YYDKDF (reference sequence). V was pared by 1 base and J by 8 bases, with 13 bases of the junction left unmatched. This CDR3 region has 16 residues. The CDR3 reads CATSRAPIIRDREAFF. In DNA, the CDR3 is TGTGCCACCAGCAGAGCCCCAATCATCCGGGACAGAGAAGCTTTCTTT. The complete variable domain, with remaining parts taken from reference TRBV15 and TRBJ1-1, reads DAMVIQNPRYQVTQFGKPVTLSCSQTLNHNVMYWYQQKSSQAPKLLFHYYDKDFNNEADTPDNFQSRRPNTSFCFLDIRSPGLGDTAMYLCATSRAPIIRDREAFFGQGTRLTVV.

CDR3 DNA: TGCGCCAGCAGCATTCACGCGGGATACTCCTACAATGAGCAGTTCTTC. It translates to CASSIHAGYSYNEQFF. The V gene is TRBV5-1, the J gene TRBJ2-1; tentatively, D is TRBD2 (6 bases). The length of the CDR3 is 16 residues. V lost 4 bases to trimming and J lost 0 bases, with 14 bases between them. The germline V gene has CDR1 SGHRS and CDR2 YFSETQ.

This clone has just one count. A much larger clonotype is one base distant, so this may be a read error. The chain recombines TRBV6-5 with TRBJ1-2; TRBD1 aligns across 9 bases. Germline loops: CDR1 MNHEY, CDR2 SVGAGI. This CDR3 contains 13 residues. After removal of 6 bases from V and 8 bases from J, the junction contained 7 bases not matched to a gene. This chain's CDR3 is CASSPGTGSGYTF. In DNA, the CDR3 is TGTGCCAGCAGCCCCGGGACAGGGAGCGGCTACACCTTC.

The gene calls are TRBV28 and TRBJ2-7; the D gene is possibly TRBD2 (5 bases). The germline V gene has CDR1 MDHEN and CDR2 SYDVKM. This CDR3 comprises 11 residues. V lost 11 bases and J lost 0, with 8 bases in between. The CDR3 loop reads CAASGSYEQYF. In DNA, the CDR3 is TGTGCCGCAAGCGGCTCCTACGAGCAGTACTTC.

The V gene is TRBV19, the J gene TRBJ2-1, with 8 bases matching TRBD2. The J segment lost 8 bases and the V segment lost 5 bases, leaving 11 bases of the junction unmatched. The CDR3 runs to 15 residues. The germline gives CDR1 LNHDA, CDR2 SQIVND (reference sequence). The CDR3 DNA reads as TGTGCCAGTAGTGCCCTCGGAGCGGGAGCCGATGAGCAGTTCTTC. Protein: CASSALGAGADEQFF.

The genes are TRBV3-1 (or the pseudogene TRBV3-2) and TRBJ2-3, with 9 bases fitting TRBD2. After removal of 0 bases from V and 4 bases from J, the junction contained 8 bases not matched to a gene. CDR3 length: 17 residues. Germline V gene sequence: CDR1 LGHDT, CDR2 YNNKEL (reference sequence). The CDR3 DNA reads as TGTGCCAGCAGCCAAGAAACCGGGACTAGCTTTGCAGATACGCAGTATTTT. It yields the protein CASSQETGTSFADTQYF.

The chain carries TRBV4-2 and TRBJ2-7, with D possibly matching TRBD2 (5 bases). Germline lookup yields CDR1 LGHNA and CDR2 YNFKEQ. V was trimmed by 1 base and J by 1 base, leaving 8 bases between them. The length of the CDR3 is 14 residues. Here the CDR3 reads CASSQGRVSYEQYF. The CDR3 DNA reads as TGTGCCAGCAGCCAAGGGCGGGTATCCTACGAGCAGTACTTC.

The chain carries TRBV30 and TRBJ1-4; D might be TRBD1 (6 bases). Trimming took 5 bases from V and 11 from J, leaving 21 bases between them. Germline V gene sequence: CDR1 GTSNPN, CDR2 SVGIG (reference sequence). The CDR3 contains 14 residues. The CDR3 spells CAWGTATGSEKLFF. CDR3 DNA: TGTGCCTGGGGGACCGCGACAGGCTCTGAGAAACTGTTTTTT. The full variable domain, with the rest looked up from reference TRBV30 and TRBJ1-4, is SQTIHQWPATLVQPVGSPLSLECTVEGTSNPNLYWYRQAAGRGLQLLFYSVGIGQISSEVPQNLSASRPQDRQFILSSKKLLLSDSGFYLCAWGTATGSEKLFFGSGTQLSVL.

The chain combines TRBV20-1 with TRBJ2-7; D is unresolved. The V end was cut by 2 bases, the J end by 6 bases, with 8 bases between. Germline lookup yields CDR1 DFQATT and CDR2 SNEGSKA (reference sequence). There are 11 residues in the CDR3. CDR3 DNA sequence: TGCAGTGCTAGACCCATTTTCGAGCAGTACTTC. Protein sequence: CSARPIFEQYF.

CDR3 amino acids: CASSHTSRTGTEAFF. The CDR3 nucleotides read TGTGCCAGCAGCCACACCTCCCGGACAGGGACTGAAGCTTTCTTT. The V gene is TRBV4-2, the J gene TRBJ1-1; TRBD1 agrees at 8 bases. Germline-derived CDR1 and CDR2 are LGHNA and YNFKEQ. The CDR3 spans 15 residues. The ends lost 3 bases at V and 5 bases at J; junction bases unmatched: 8.